This TCR beta chain was profiled in a study of T cell changes during pregnancy in multiple sclerosis. Measured with immunoSEQ multiplex PCR; TCRdb has only the in-frame clones, and not every one. This sample has tens of thousands of clones, with over 80% found just once. Germline CDR1 is ENHRY and CDR2 is SYGVKD. V lost 0 bases to trimming and J lost 2 bases, with 13 bases between them. This CDR3 has 16 residues. Sequencing was performed on peripheral blood, taken in the third trimester of pregnancy. The source of this sequence is a female donor in good health, enrolled as a control in a pregnancy study. This chain connects TRBV10-3 to TRBJ1-2; D possibly corresponds to TRBD1 (6 bases). Here the CDR3 DNA reads TGTGCCATCAGTGAGTCAGGTACAGGGTTCAACTATGGCTACACCTTC. This sequence encodes CAISESGTGFNYGYTF.